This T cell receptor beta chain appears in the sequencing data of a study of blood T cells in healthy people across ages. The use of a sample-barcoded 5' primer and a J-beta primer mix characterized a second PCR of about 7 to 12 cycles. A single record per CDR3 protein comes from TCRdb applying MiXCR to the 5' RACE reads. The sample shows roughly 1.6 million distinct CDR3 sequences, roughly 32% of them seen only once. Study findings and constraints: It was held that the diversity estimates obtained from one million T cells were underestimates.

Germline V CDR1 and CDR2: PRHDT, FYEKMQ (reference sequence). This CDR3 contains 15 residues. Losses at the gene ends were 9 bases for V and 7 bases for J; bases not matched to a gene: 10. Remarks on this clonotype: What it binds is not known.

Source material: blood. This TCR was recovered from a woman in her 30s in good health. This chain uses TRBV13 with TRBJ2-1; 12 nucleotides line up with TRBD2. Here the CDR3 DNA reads TGTGCCAGTAGCCCACAAGGGACTAGCGGGAATGAGCAGTTCTTC. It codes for CASSPQGTSGNEQFF.